Below, 20 T cell receptor beta chains from the same sample are listed, as sequenced in a study of human T cells and chemical hapten exposure. Time point meaning: patch test 1, 2 weeks after DPC sensitization. Treatment: therapeutic diphenylcyclopropenone sensitization with weekly scalp DPC. Each CDR3 protein gets one entry after TCRdb re-called the RACE reads with MiXCR. The table shows about 81,000 distinct CDR3 sequences, with 6% to 9% occurring only once. The material sequenced was whole blood, taken in connection with sensitization to the hapten diphenylcyclopropenone (DPC). The receptors were sampled from a woman aged 25 to 39 with alopecia areata. Some clones in this sample may be carry-over from other donors' samples.

In this sample, this clonotype turned up many times. The rearrangement joins TRBV29-1 to TRBJ2-7, with 10 bases that match TRBD1. J lost 6 bases, V lost 0 bases, and 14 bases had no gene match. The germline V gene encodes CDR1 SQVTM and CDR2 ANQGSEA. This CDR3 comprises 17 residues. In nucleotides, the CDR3 is TGCAGCGTTGAAGATGAAGTCGGGACAGGGGCTTATGGCGAGCAGTACTTC. Its protein is CSVEDEVGTGAYGEQYF.

In this sample, this clonotype turned up once. A read error may explain this, as a much larger clone is one base away. J is TRBJ1-4 and V is TRBV5-1; TRBD1 matches at 9 bases. This CDR3 contains 16 residues. Per germline, CDR1 SGHRS and CDR2 YFSETQ. The CDR3 sequence is CAGSPGQGVVNEKLFF. The DNA for the CDR3 is TGCGCCGGCAGCCCGGGACAGGGAGTGGTTAATGAAAAACTGTTTTTT. The variable domain in full, with the rest retrieved from reference TRBV5-1 and TRBJ1-4, is KAGVTQTPRYLIKTRGQQVTLSCSPISGHRSVSWYQQTPGQGLQFLFEYFSETQRNKGNFPGRFSGRQFSNSRSEMNVSTLELGDSALYLCAGSPGQGVVNEKLFFGSGTQLSVL.

The chain carries TRBV19 and TRBJ1-5; D is unclear. The CDR3 runs to 15 residues. Trimming cost V 4 bases and J 3 bases, with 13 bases left between them. Germline CDR1 reads LNHDA; CDR2 reads SQIVND (reference sequence). DNA for the CDR3: TGTGCCAGTAGTACGGACGGAAGCCTCAATCAGCCCCAGCATTTT. Its translation: CASSTDGSLNQPQHF. Complete variable domain (other parts from reference TRBV19 and TRBJ1-5): DGGITQSPKYLFRKEGQNVTLSCEQNLNHDAMYWYRQDPGQGLRLIYYSQIVNDFQKGDIAEGYSVSREKKESFPLTVTSAQKNPTAFYLCASSTDGSLNQPQHFGDGTRLSIL.

This clonotype showed up many times. This chain's CDR3 is CSVFGRGPRNNMNTEAFF. The DNA for the CDR3 is TGCAGCGTTTTCGGCAGGGGGCCCCGTAACAATATGAACACTGAAGCTTTCTTT. The chain combines TRBV29-1 with TRBJ1-1; TRBD1 agrees at 8 bases. The trim removed 5 bases at V and 0 bases at J, leaving 17 bases unmatched. The CDR3 consists of 18 residues. CDR1 SQVTM and CDR2 ANQGSEA come from the germline V gene.

This rearrangement joins TRBV7-3 to TRBJ2-3; D is possibly TRBD1 (6 bases). This CDR3 spans 16 amino acids. V lost 3 bases and J 7 bases, leaving 20 bases between the germline ends. CDR1 and CDR2 from the germline V gene are SGHTA and FQGTGA. This CDR3 is CASSLSRTEGIYTQYF. In DNA form, the CDR3 reads TGTGCCAGCAGCTTGAGTCGGACAGAAGGAATATATACGCAGTATTTT.

This clonotype was detected many times. V gene TRBV7-8 combines with J gene TRBJ2-3, with D possibly being TRBD2 (6 bases). Germline CDR1 reads SGHVS; CDR2 reads FQNEAQ. This CDR3 has 13 amino acids. Trimming removed 5 bases at V and 6 bases at J, with 12 bases between. The CDR3 DNA reads TGTGCCAGCAGCCCTCAAGGGAGGGATACGCAGTATTTT. This codes for CASSPQGRDTQYF.

In this sample, this clonotype turned up many times. The CDR3 region has the DNA TGTGCCAGCAGCTTAGTGGCAGGGGCCAATCAGCCCCAGCATTTT. The encoded protein is CASSLVAGANQPQHF. The J gene is TRBJ1-5, the V gene TRBV7-2; maybe TRBD1 (6 bases). The V and J ends lost 1 base and 3 bases respectively, with 10 bases between them. Germline V gives CDR1 SGHTA, CDR2 FQGNSA. This CDR3 is 15 amino acids long.

This clonotype has ten or more counts. CDR3 loop: CASSLARQYSPLHF. In nucleotides, the CDR3 is TGTGCCAGCAGCTTAGCGCGTCAATATTCACCCCTCCACTTT. The V call is TRBV7-9, the J call TRBJ1-6; D gene uncertain. Germline CDR1 reads SEHNR; CDR2 reads FQNEAQ (reference sequence). V gave up 0 bases and J gave up 8 bases, with 8 bases separating them. The CDR3 length is 14 residues.

Ten or more counts support this clonotype. The chain joins TRBV19 to TRBJ2-5; either TRBD1 or TRBD2 may supply D (5 bases each). CDR1 and CDR2 (germline): LNHDA, SQIVND (reference sequence). Trimming took 6 bases from V and 5 from J, leaving 16 bases between them. This CDR3 is built from 14 residues. CDR3: CASSPDNRGETQYF. The CDR3 DNA is TGTGCCAGTAGCCCGGACAACCGAGGGGAGACCCAGTACTTC.

This clonotype appeared many times. This chain uses TRBV7-9 with TRBJ2-4; 7 bases line up with TRBD1. Per the germline V gene, CDR1 is SEHNR and CDR2 is FQNEAQ (reference sequence). Germline trimming cut 5 bases from V and 1 base from J; bases unmatched to any gene: 8. This CDR3 region has 16 residues. The CDR3 region has the DNA TGTGCCAGCAGCACCCTGACAGGGATGGCCAAAAACATTCAGTACTTC. Translated, it gives CASSTLTGMAKNIQYF. The full variable domain, in which reference TRBV7-9 and TRBJ2-4 provide the parts outside the CDR3, is DTGVSQNPRHKITKRGQNVTFRCDPISEHNRLYWYRQTLGQGPEFLTYFQNEAQLEKSRLLSDRFSAERPKGSFSTLEIQRTEQGDSAMYLCASSTLTGMAKNIQYFGAGTRLSVL.

This clonotype came up many times. The chain has TRBV7-9 and TRBJ2-1, with D unresolved. Trimming stripped 5 bases from V and 11 bases from J, with 22 bases between. The CDR3 extends over 15 amino acids. Germline V gene lookup returns CDR1 SEHNR and CDR2 FQNEAQ (reference sequence). CDR3: CASSATPADRAKQFF. The CDR3 DNA reads as TGTGCCAGCAGCGCGACCCCAGCCGACCGGGCCAAGCAGTTCTTC. The full variable domain, its missing parts supplied by reference TRBV7-9 and TRBJ2-1, is DTGVSQNPRHKITKRGQNVTFRCDPISEHNRLYWYRQTLGQGPEFLTYFQNEAQLEKSRLLSDRFSAERPKGSFSTLEIQRTEQGDSAMYLCASSATPADRAKQFFGPGTRLTVL.

The table lists this clonotype with many counts. The CDR3 DNA sequence: TGTGCCAGCAGGGCCAGGACAGATACGCAGTATTTT. Translation: CASRARTDTQYF. The chain joins TRBV6-5 to TRBJ2-3; no definite D call. Trimming shortened V by 6 bases and J by 3 bases, and 7 bases separated the two germline ends. From germline, CDR1 is MNHEY and CDR2 SVGAGI. The CDR3 spans 12 residues.

The table lists this clonotype with many counts. V usage is TRBV10-3 and J usage is TRBJ2-5; no reliable D call. The CDR3 is 14 residues long. Germline V CDR1 and CDR2: ENHRY, SYGVKD. V lost 3 bases and J lost 0, with 8 bases in between. The CDR3 region is CAISDTAYQETQYF. DNA of the CDR3: TGTGCCATCAGTGATACTGCTTACCAAGAGACCCAGTACTTC.

This clonotype has a count of ten or more. V usage is TRBV29-1 and J usage is TRBJ2-7, with 7 bases fitting TRBD2. CDR1 is SQVTM, CDR2 ANQGSEA, per germline. J lost 8 bases, V lost 4 bases, and 11 bases had no gene match. This CDR3 region has 13 residues. This CDR3 is CSVVETARGKQYF. The CDR3 DNA follows: TGCAGCGTTGTCGAAACGGCGCGGGGGAAGCAGTACTTC.

This chain links TRBV29-1 with TRBJ2-1; 7 bases map to TRBD1. The ends lost 7 bases at V and 3 bases at J; junction bases unmatched: 6. This CDR3 comprises 13 residues. The germline V gene has CDR1 SQVTM and CDR2 ANQGSEA. This chain's CDR3 is CSAGQAVYNEQFF. The CDR3 DNA is TGCAGCGCCGGACAGGCCGTCTACAATGAGCAGTTCTTC.

This clonotype was detected a few times. The V and J genes are TRBV12-3 or TRBV12-4 and TRBJ1-1; 7 nucleotides match TRBD1. V was pared by 5 bases and J by 1 base, with 10 bases of the junction left unmatched. This CDR3 has 16 residues. This CDR3 reads CASSRDSWASNTEAFF. The CDR3 region has the DNA TGTGCCAGCAGTCGGGACAGTTGGGCCTCGAACACTGAAGCTTTCTTT.

This clonotype showed up just a few times. The V gene is TRBV27, the J gene TRBJ2-1; D possibly corresponds to TRBD2 (6 bases). The CDR3 sequence is 16 residues long. V gave up 3 bases and J gave up 0 bases, with 12 bases separating them. CDR1 is MNHEY, CDR2 SMNVEV, per germline (reference sequence). CDR3 loop: CASSLGGWSSYNEQFF. CDR3 nucleotides: TGTGCCAGCAGTTTGGGGGGATGGAGCTCCTACAATGAGCAGTTCTTC.

This clonotype came up many times. The chain employs TRBV7-9 and TRBJ1-1; maybe TRBD1 (6 bases). V gave up 0 bases and J gave up 1 base, with 15 bases separating them. The V gene's germline CDR1 is SEHNR and CDR2 FQNEAQ (reference sequence). The CDR3 extends over 17 amino acids. CDR3 region: CASSLAGRGRENTEAFF. CDR3 in DNA: TGTGCCAGCAGCTTAGCGGGCAGGGGTCGAGAGAACACTGAAGCTTTCTTT. Looking up the rest from reference TRBV7-9 and TRBJ1-1 gives the full variable domain: DTGVSQNPRHKITKRGQNVTFRCDPISEHNRLYWYRQTLGQGPEFLTYFQNEAQLEKSRLLSDRFSAERPKGSFSTLEIQRTEQGDSAMYLCASSLAGRGRENTEAFFGQGTRLTVV.

This clonotype showed up many times. The chain employs TRBV7-9 and TRBJ2-6; 8 bases align to TRBD2. After removal of 5 bases from V and 2 bases from J, the junction contained 5 bases not matched to a gene. The CDR3 extends over 16 amino acids. Germline CDR1 reads SEHNR; CDR2 reads FQNEAQ (reference sequence). The CDR3 coding sequence is TGTGCCAGCAGCCTCCGCGGGGGGACTGGGGCCAACGTCCTGACTTTC. Translated: CASSLRGGTGANVLTF.

This clonotype was seen repeatedly, ten times or more. The chain links TRBV24-1 to TRBJ2-3, with D possibly TRBD1 on 6 matching bases. The CDR3 consists of 14 residues. The germline gives CDR1 KGHDR, CDR2 SFDVKD. V was clipped by 9 bases and J by 0 bases, with 12 bases between them. In nucleotides, the CDR3 is TGTGCCACCGCCGGGACACTGAGCACAGATACGCAGTATTTT. This codes for CATAGTLSTDTQYF.